The clone carrying this TCR beta chain has just a few counts. No antigen is known for it. The sequencing template was cDNA reverse transcribed from extracted RNA. Sequencing was performed with immunoSEQ multiplex PCR; in TCRdb, only in-frame clones are kept and a portion is missing. The data show tens of thousands of clones, with 45% to 55% seen just once and over 1.5% held by the top ten. The sample belongs to a study of CD8+ T cells in alopecia areata. Study-wide points: Elevated clonality characterized lesional scalp relative to normal scalp, particularly in alopecia totalis/universalis. Against the mouse data, patients shared TCRs less clearly, possibly for HLA reasons. Besides other cells, scalp samples also yield sequences of resident alphabeta T cells from normal skin.

This CDR3 is built from 15 residues. The germline V gene encodes CDR1 LGHNA and CDR2 YSLEER. The J segment lost 3 bases and the V segment lost 5 bases, leaving 4 bases of the junction unmatched. Across 4 to 6 patients, CD4+ cells underwent sorting into CD25+CD127- cells. Individuals with alopecia areata gave both lesional scalp punch biopsies and peripheral blood for collection. The receptor comes from a human donor with alopecia areata. The chain links TRBV4-3 to TRBJ2-1; TRBD2 aligns across 10 bases. Sequencing used CD4+ Tregs sorted from blood. The CDR3 is CASSYGLAVYNEQFF. CDR3 DNA: TGCGCCAGCAGCTATGGACTAGCGGTCTACAATGAGCAGTTCTTC.